The clone carrying this T cell receptor beta chain was observed a few times. Its antigen is undetermined. TCR beta libraries were built with iRepertoire HTBI primers and Arm-PCR of CDR3 regions. TCRdb passed the multiplex PCR reads through MiXCR, listing each CDR3 protein once. The sample contains 550,000 to 600,000 distinct CDR3 sequences, roughly 16% of which appear only once. Between the trimmed V and J ends, which lost 4 bases and 1 base, there was a span of 14 bases. The CDR3 runs to 16 residues. Germline V gene sequence: CDR1 SGDLS, CDR2 YYNGEE. The sample is drawn from a study of regulatory T cells in long-lasting Graves disease. The study's findings and limits: TRBV28, TRBJ1-2 and TRBJ2-5 emerged as the favored segments in persistent disease. Persistent Graves' patients showed less TCR diversity than newly diagnosed patients showed.

Time point denoted: newly diagnosed GD, antithyroid drugs for less than 3 months. The TCR library used RNA extracted from PBMCs. These sequences were also reported in another study, on T cells in Graves' hyperthyroidism and ophthalmopathy. That paper notes: It was uncontrolled infection, other autoimmune disease, pregnancy or lactation that excluded patients.

The rearrangement links TRBV9 to TRBJ2-2; D is uncertain. Sequenced here: peripheral blood mononuclear cells (PBMCs), sampled at new diagnosis, from a patient treated with antithyroid drugs. The receptor's source is a man between 18 and 29 years old with Graves disease. The chain's CDR3 is CASSPRGDWNTGELFF. DNA for the CDR3: TGTGCCAGCAGCCCCCGAGGAGATTGGAACACCGGGGAGCTGTTTTTT.